This T cell receptor (beta chain) was sequenced during a study of long-term antiretroviral therapy in people with HIV. On this clone: Its antigen remains unknown.

Study conclusions and caveats: Researchers lacked any data on ART adherence, viral resistance or therapy changes. Sampling of blood ran from the mid-2000s to the late 2010s, and older ART regimens were possibly in use. The range of CDR3 lengths in HIV repertoires proved narrower than that found in controls.

The CDR3 loop spans 14 amino acids. Germline CDR1 and CDR2: MNHEY and SMNVEV (reference sequence). Losses at the gene ends were 3 bases for V and 6 bases for J; bases not matched to a gene: 5. The run of the v3.0 immunoSEQ assay was at survey level. Per sample, sequencing targeted roughly 35,000-50,000 T-cell genomes. Produced via immunoSEQ multiplex PCR; TCRdb's table is partial and in-frame only. Here the sample spans approximately 34,000 clones, 83% being singletons. The source material was unsorted PBMCs, sampled 1 year after starting antiretroviral therapy. The sequence derives from a man aged 18 to 29 with HIV. The V and J genes are TRBV27 and TRBJ2-1; 7 nucleotides align to TRBD2. In nucleotides, the CDR3 is TGTGCCAGCAGTTTCCGGGGAGGGCCCAATGAGCAGTTCTTC. Protein: CASSFRGGPNEQFF.